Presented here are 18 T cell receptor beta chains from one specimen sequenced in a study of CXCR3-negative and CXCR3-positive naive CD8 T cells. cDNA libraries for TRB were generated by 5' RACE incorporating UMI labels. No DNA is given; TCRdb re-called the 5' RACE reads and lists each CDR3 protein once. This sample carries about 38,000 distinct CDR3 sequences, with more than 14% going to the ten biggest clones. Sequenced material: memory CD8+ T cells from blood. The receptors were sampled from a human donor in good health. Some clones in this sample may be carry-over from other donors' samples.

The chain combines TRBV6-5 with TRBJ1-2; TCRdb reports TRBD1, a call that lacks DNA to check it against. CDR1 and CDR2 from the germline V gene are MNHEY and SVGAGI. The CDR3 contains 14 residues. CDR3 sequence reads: CASSYTDSLDGYTF.

CDR3 sequence reads: CASSYLWATRDNNEQFF. The chain uses TRBV6-6 and TRBJ2-1; TCRdb reports TRBD1, a call that lacks DNA to check it against. CDR1 and CDR2 from the germline V gene are MNHNY and SVGAGI (reference sequence). The CDR3 contains 17 residues.

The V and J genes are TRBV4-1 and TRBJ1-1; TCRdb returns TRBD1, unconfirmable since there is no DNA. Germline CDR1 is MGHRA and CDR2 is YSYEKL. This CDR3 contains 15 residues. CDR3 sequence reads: CASSQGGELYTEAFF.

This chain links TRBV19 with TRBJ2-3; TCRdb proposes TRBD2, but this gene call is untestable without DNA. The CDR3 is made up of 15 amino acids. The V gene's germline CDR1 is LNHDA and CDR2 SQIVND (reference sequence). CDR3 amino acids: CASSPGLAGADTQYF.

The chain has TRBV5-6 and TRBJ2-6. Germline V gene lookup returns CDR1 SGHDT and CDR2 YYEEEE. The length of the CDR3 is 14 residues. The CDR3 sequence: CASSLNPGANVLTF.

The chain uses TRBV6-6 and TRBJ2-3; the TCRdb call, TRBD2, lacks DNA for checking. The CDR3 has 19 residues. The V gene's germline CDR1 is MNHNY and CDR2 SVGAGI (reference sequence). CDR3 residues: CASGRWTSGGAAGTDTQYF.

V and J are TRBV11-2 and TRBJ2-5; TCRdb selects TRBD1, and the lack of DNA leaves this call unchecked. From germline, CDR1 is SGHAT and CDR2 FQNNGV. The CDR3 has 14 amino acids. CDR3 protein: CASSSSGGSETQYF.

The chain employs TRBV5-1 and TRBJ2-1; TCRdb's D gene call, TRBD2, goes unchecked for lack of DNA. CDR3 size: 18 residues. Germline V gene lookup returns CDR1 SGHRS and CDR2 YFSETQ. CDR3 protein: CASSPLWEGPLRDNEQFF.

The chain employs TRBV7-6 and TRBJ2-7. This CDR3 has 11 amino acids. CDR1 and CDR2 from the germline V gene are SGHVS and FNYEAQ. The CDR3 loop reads CASSLNHEQYF.

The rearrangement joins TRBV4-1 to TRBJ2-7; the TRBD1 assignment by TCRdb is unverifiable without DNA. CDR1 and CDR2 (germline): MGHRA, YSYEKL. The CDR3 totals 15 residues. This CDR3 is CASSPRKEGGYEQYF.

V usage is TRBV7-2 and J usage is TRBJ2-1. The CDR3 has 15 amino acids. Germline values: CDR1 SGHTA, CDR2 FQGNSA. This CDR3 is CASSILQSSYNEQFF. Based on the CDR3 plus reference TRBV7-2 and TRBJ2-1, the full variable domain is GAGVSQSPSNKVTEKGKDVELRCDPISGHTALYWYRQSLGQGLEFLIYFQGNSAPDKSGLPSDRFSAERTGGSVSTLTIQRTQQEDSAVYLCASSILQSSYNEQFFGPGTRLTVL.

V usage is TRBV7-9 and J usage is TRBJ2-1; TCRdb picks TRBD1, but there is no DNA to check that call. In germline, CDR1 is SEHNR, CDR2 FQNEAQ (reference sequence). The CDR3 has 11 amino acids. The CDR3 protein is CASHRPNEQFF.

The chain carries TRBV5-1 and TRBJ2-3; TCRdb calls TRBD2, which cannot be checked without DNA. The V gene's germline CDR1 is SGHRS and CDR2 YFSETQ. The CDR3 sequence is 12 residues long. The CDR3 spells CASSAGPDTQYF. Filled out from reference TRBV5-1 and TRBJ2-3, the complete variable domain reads KAGVTQTPRYLIKTRGQQVTLSCSPISGHRSVSWYQQTPGQGLQFLFEYFSETQRNKGNFPGRFSGRQFSNSRSEMNVSTLELGDSALYLCASSAGPDTQYFGPGTRLTVL.

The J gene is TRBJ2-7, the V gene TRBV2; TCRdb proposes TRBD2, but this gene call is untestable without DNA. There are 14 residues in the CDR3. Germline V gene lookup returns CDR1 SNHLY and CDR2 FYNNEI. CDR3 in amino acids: CASSETNQSYEQYF.

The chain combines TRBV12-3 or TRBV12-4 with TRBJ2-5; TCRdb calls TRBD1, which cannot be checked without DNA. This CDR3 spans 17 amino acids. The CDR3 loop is CASSLALGQAGQETQYF.

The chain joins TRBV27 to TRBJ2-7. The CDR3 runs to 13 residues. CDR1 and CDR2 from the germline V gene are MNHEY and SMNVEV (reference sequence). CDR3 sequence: CASSLTGVGEQYF.

CDR3 amino acids: CASSQVAGGLSGELFF. The V gene is TRBV4-3, the J gene TRBJ2-2; TCRdb's D call of TRBD1 is untestable without DNA. The CDR3 totals 16 residues. CDR1 and CDR2 from the germline V gene are LGHNA and YSLEER.

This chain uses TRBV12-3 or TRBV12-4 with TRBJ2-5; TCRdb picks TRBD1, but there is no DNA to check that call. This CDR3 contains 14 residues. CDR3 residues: CASSLGQDLETQYF.